Below are 22 T cell receptor beta chains sequenced from a single sample in a study of high-grade serous ovarian cancer treatment subgroups. Generated by immunoSEQ multiplex PCR, the TCRdb table keeps only in-frame clones and is missing some. This sample has roughly 9,000 clones; 80% to 90% occur once, and the top ten carry over 1.5%. Tumor samples were taken before definitive surgery or chemotherapy. Sequenced material: tumor tissue. These receptors came from a human donor with high-grade serous ovarian cancer.

The V gene is TRBV6-5, the J gene TRBJ2-7; perhaps TRBD2 as D (6 bases). Looked up from germline, CDR1 is MNHEY and CDR2 is SVGAGI. The CDR3 is 15 amino acids. Trimming pared 0 bases from V and 3 bases from J, leaving 12 bases between. CDR3 DNA sequence: TGTGCCAGCAGTTACTCCCCCCCGGGGGACTACGAGCAGTACTTC. It yields the protein CASSYSPPGDYEQYF.

The chain uses TRBV19 and TRBJ1-6; 7 nucleotides align to TRBD1. The V segment lost 6 bases and the J segment 8 bases; nucleotides outside the gene matches: 7. The CDR3 consists of 14 residues. Germline loops: CDR1 LNHDA, CDR2 SQIVND (reference sequence). The CDR3 region has the DNA TGTGCCAGTAGGGGACAGCCGGTTTATTCACCCCTCCACTTT. As protein: CASRGQPVYSPLHF. Supplemented by reference TRBV19 and TRBJ1-6, the full variable domain reads DGGITQSPKYLFRKEGQNVTLSCEQNLNHDAMYWYRQDPGQGLRLIYYSQIVNDFQKGDIAEGYSVSREKKESFPLTVTSAQKNPTAFYLCASRGQPVYSPLHFGNGTRLTVT.

The chain combines TRBV5-6 with TRBJ2-5; D is perhaps TRBD2 (7 bases). The CDR3 extends over 15 amino acids. V lost 6 bases and J lost 4, with 19 bases in between. In germline, CDR1 is SGHDT, CDR2 YYEEEE. The CDR3 DNA reads as TGTGCCAGCACGGACCTCGGTAGGGGGGGAGAGACCCAGTACTTC. Amino acids: CASTDLGRGGETQYF.

This chain links TRBV10-2 with TRBJ2-5; TRBD2 agrees at 9 bases. The germline CDR1 and CDR2 sequences are WSHSY and SAAADI. The ends lost 5 bases at V and 1 base at J; junction bases unmatched: 8. CDR3 length: 16 residues. The CDR3 sequence is CASSPGISGGQETQYF. The CDR3 DNA is TGCGCCAGCAGTCCTGGTATTAGCGGGGGCCAAGAGACCCAGTACTTC.

The chain couples TRBV5-1 to TRBJ2-3; 11 nucleotides agree with TRBD2. This CDR3 has 14 amino acids. Germline V gives CDR1 SGHRS, CDR2 YFSETQ. The V and J ends lost 4 bases and 8 bases, in that order; junction bases with no gene match: 6. The CDR3 nucleotides read TGCGCCAGCAGCCTCGAGGGGACTAGCGGTACGCAGTATTTT. This gives the protein CASSLEGTSGTQYF.

This CDR3 reads CASSGETQGGAYGYTF. The CDR3 DNA reads TGTGCCAGCAGCGGAGAAACACAGGGTGGGGCCTATGGCTACACCTTC. V gene TRBV7-2 combines with J gene TRBJ1-2; possibly TRBD1 for D (6 bases). The CDR3 is 16 residues long. CDR1 and CDR2 from the germline V gene are SGHTA and FQGNSA. V lost 5 bases and J lost 4, with 20 bases in between.

This clone was counted once. The chain joins TRBV7-2 to TRBJ1-2; tentatively, D is TRBD1 (5 bases). Germline CDR1 SGHTA, CDR2 FQGNSA. V lost 5 bases and J 4 bases, leaving 11 bases between the germline ends. CDR3 size: 13 residues. The CDR3 loop reads CASSRGQGYGYTF. Written as DNA, the CDR3 is TGTGCCAGCAGCCGTGGCCAGGGCTATGGCTACACCTTC.

The chain has TRBV29-1 and TRBJ2-2; 7 nucleotides line up with TRBD2. CDR1 SQVTM and CDR2 ANQGSEA come from the germline V gene. V shed 7 bases and J 0 bases; nucleotides not matched to a gene: 14. This CDR3 is built from 17 residues. In DNA, the CDR3 is TGCAGCGCTCCGGAGCCTCGCGGGAGTTCGAACACCGGGGAGCTGTTTTTT. This translates into CSAPEPRGSSNTGELFF.

This clone was recorded once. The chain combines TRBV27 with TRBJ2-5; maybe TRBD1 (6 bases). This CDR3 has 14 residues. Germline CDR1 is MNHEY and CDR2 is SMNVEV (reference sequence). The V end was cut by 3 bases, the J end by 2 bases, with 10 bases between. The CDR3 spells CASSFFDRQETQYF. The CDR3 nucleotides read TGTGCCAGCAGTTTCTTCGACAGGCAAGAGACCCAGTACTTC.

This sequence joins TRBV9 and TRBJ2-7; D is ambiguous. The CDR3 loop spans 13 amino acids. CDR1 SGDLS and CDR2 YYNGEE come from the germline V gene. Deletions cut 2 bases from V and 1 base from J, with 7 bases between. This CDR3 is CASSVGHSYEQYF. The CDR3 DNA follows: TGTGCCAGCAGCGTCGGGCATTCCTACGAGCAGTACTTC.

The chain joins TRBV29-1 to TRBJ2-3; perhaps D is TRBD1 or TRBD2 (5 bases each). With 4 bases removed from V and 6 bases from J, the gap between germline ends came to 14 bases. This CDR3 contains 13 residues. From germline, CDR1 is SQVTM and CDR2 ANQGSEA. CDR3 bases: TGCAGCGTTGCATGGCAGGGAGTTGATACGCAGTATTTT. Protein: CSVAWQGVDTQYF.

This sequence joins TRBV6-5 and TRBJ1-6; TRBD1 aligns across 8 bases. The germline V gene encodes CDR1 MNHEY and CDR2 SVGAGI. The CDR3 covers 14 residues. V was clipped by 10 bases and J by 7 bases; unmatched bases: 9. CDR3 loop: CATNTGGRNSPLHF. DNA for the CDR3: TGTGCCACCAATACAGGGGGGAGAAATTCACCCCTCCACTTT.

V usage is TRBV27 and J usage is TRBJ1-2; 8 nucleotides line up with TRBD1. The CDR3 is 14 amino acids. Unmatched junction bases numbered 10, after V lost 6 bases and J lost 7 bases. The germline V gene encodes CDR1 MNHEY and CDR2 SMNVEV (reference sequence). CDR3 protein: CASRGLGRGPGYTF. CDR3 DNA: TGTGCCAGCAGGGGTCTCGGCAGGGGGCCTGGCTACACCTTC.

This clone was detected once. V gene TRBV7-6 combines with J gene TRBJ2-3; TRBD2 is a possible D gene (5 bases). CDR1 and CDR2 from the germline V gene are SGHVS and FNYEAQ. V shed 1 base and J shed 0 bases, with 11 bases lying between them. This CDR3 has 16 amino acids. The chain's CDR3 is CASSLGQRISTDTQYF. In DNA, the CDR3 is TGTGCCAGCAGCTTAGGTCAGCGGATAAGCACAGATACGCAGTATTTT.

The chain joins TRBV6-6 to TRBJ2-3, with D possibly being TRBD1 or TRBD2 (5 bases each). Trimming shortened V by 0 bases and J by 6 bases, and 13 bases separated the two germline ends. CDR3 length: 15 residues. The germline CDR1 and CDR2 sequences are MNHNY and SVGAGI (reference sequence). Written as DNA, the CDR3 is TGTGCCAGCAGTTACTCGAGAGGGGAGACCGATACGCAGTATTTT. Translation gives CASSYSRGETDTQYF.

V gene TRBV18 combines with J gene TRBJ2-5; D gene uncertain. Trimming took 8 bases from V and 1 from J, leaving 8 bases between them. This CDR3 spans 12 amino acids. In germline, CDR1 is KGHSH, CDR2 LQKENI. CDR3 DNA: TGTGCCAGCCAGATCCGCCAAGAGACCCAGTACTTC. Its translation: CASQIRQETQYF. Full variable domain (missing parts from reference TRBV18 and TRBJ2-5): NAGVMQNPRHLVRRRGQEARLRCSPMKGHSHVYWYRQLPEEGLKFMVYLQKENIIDESGMPKERFSAEFPKEGPSILRIQQVVRGDSAAYFCASQIRQETQYFGPGTRLLVL.

CDR3 region: CSARLDYEQFF. CDR3 in DNA: TGCAGTGCTCGCCTAGATTATGAGCAGTTCTTC. V and J are TRBV20-1 and TRBJ2-1, with D unclear. Germline V CDR1 and CDR2: DFQATT, SNEGSKA (reference sequence). V dropped 5 bases and J dropped 8 bases, with 10 bases sitting between them. This CDR3 spans 11 amino acids.

This clone was observed once. CDR3: CASSPGLEGRELFF. CDR3 bases: TGTGCCAGCAGCCCAGGGCTTGAGGGCCGGGAGCTGTTTTTT. This chain connects TRBV11-3 to TRBJ2-2; perhaps D is TRBD1 or TRBD2 (5 bases each). CDR3 size: 14 residues. Germline V gives CDR1 SGHNT, CDR2 YENEEA. V was trimmed by 5 bases and J by 9 bases, leaving 16 bases between them.

The chain combines TRBV6-6 with TRBJ1-5, with unresolved D. Trimming shortened V by 6 bases and J by 7 bases, and 10 bases separated the two germline ends. The CDR3 totals 12 residues. Germline values: CDR1 MNHNY, CDR2 SVGAGI (reference sequence). CDR3 nucleotides: TGTGCCAGCAGGGCGGTAACACAGCCCCAGCATTTT. It codes for CASRAVTQPQHF.

The chain joins TRBV19 to TRBJ1-3; no clear D. Germline CDR1 LNHDA, CDR2 SQIVND (reference sequence). V was shortened by 7 bases and J by 0 bases, with 13 bases between the two germline ends. The CDR3 covers 15 residues. The DNA of the CDR3 is TGTGCCAGTACCCTCAGCCGTATCTCTGGAAACACCATATATTTT. This sequence encodes CASTLSRISGNTIYF. Looking up the rest from reference TRBV19 and TRBJ1-3 gives the full variable domain: DGGITQSPKYLFRKEGQNVTLSCEQNLNHDAMYWYRQDPGQGLRLIYYSQIVNDFQKGDIAEGYSVSREKKESFPLTVTSAQKNPTAFYLCASTLSRISGNTIYFGEGSWLTVV.

CDR3 region: CASSLAGLAGNTGELFF. CDR3 DNA sequence: TGTGCCAGCAGCTTGGCCGGGCTAGCGGGAAACACCGGGGAGCTGTTTTTT. The chain joins TRBV5-4 to TRBJ2-2; TRBD2 matches 9 bases. In germline, CDR1 is SGHNT, CDR2 YYREEE (reference sequence). The CDR3 totals 17 residues. With 0 bases clipped from V and 2 bases from J, the junction kept 5 bases outside the gene matches. Using reference TRBV5-4 and TRBJ2-2 for the parts outside the CDR3, the full variable domain is ETGVTQSPTHLIKTRGQQVTLRCSSQSGHNTVSWYQQALGQGPQFIFQYYREEENGRGNFPPRFSGLQFPNYSSELNVNALELDDSALYLCASSLAGLAGNTGELFFGEGSRLTVL.

The V gene is TRBV28, the J gene TRBJ1-1; D not resolved. V was clipped by 6 bases and J by 3 bases, with 11 bases between them. CDR3 length: 13 residues. Per the germline V gene, CDR1 is MDHEN and CDR2 is SYDVKM. This CDR3 reads CASRGRRDTEAFF. CDR3 in DNA: TGTGCCAGCAGAGGACGGAGGGACACTGAAGCTTTCTTT.